This T cell receptor beta chain is drawn from a study of T-cell memory formation after mild COVID-19. Across the whole study: Largely donor-specific sequence clusters came from a couple of donors.

Notes on the study in general: Pre-infection memory carried some responding clones, suggesting that cross-reactive memory joined.

TCRalpha and TCRbeta libraries used 5'RACE with constant-segment primers and UMIs. TCRdb passed the 5' RACE reads through MiXCR, listing each CDR3 protein once. In the table there are roughly 250,000 distinct CDR3 sequences, roughly a sixth of which are singletons. Trimming took 6 bases from V and 5 from J; bases not matched to a gene: 3. CDR3 length: 13 amino acids. This clonotype was counted a few times. The antigen remains undetermined. This TCR was recovered from a man younger than 30 who had mild COVID-19 (a few samples of this study predate the infection). Cell type and time point are not known. Sequencing was done on a sample of PBMCs or a T cell subset sorted from them (not recorded which). This chain uses TRBV12-3 or TRBV12-4 with TRBJ2-3; 9 bases are shared with TRBD2. The CDR3 bases are TGTGCCAGCAGGCGGGGGGGCGTAGATACGCAGTATTTT. Residues: CASRRGGVDTQYF.